The TCR beta chain described here comes from a study of T cell repertoires in cytomegalovirus infection (dated 2019 in TCRdb). In terms of the full investigation: Donor HLA type was relevant to the analysis, as public TCR beta signatures indicated carriage of CMV infection together with the matching HLA type. Beyond this particular receptor, the publication reports: The ex vivo response was dominated by HLA-C-restricted CMV-specific TCR beta clonotypes, which also provided the single most frequent clonotype in two of eight donors. Cumulative frequency of public TCR beta family members discriminated carriers of CMV infection plus the relevant HLA type in this cohort and an independent roughly 320-donor cohort.

This clonotype was observed many times. What this receptor recognizes is not known. Base qualities are not provided; no much larger clone lies one nucleotide away. The germline V gene gives CDR1 as LGHNA and CDR2 as YNFKEQ. Including cysteine and phenylalanine, the CDR3 has 14 amino acids. Only the CDR3 DNA stays, 42 bases, in frame from base 1. V is shortened by 4 bases, J by 6 bases, and the region joining them spans 12 bases. Sequenced using an Illumina HiSeq 1500. The public reads were run again by TCRdb, first through fastp at Q25 and then through MiXCR, and only productive beta chains were kept. CDR3 protein sequences are deduplicated, and each keeps its most common genes and DNA. This sample holds roughly 120,000 distinct CDR3 sequences; around a tenth were observed only once. The top ten clonotypes cover roughly 31% of the sample.

The chain was built from TRBV4-2 and TRBJ2-2; the D region is possibly TRBD1 or TRBD2, each matching across 5 bases. The sample taken for sequencing was PBMCs, sequenced either directly or after in vitro stimulation (not recorded which). This clonotype originated in a human donor in good health (CMV status not recorded). Some clones in this sample may be carry-over from other donors' samples. This receptor has the CDR3 CASSPRGFSGELFF. The DNA reads TGTGCCAGCAGCCCGAGGGGTTTTTCCGGGGAGCTGTTTTTT.